This TCR beta chain appears in the sequencing data of a study of cytomegalovirus exposure and HLA in healthy donors. With 60 Vbeta and 13 Jbeta primers, the PCR was carried out. Method: immunoSEQ multiplex PCR; TCRdb's copy keeps in-frame clones and lacks some. Recorded here are 180,000 or so clones; the top ten clones represent roughly 0.83%. J gave up 2 bases and V 3 bases, and 4 bases lay outside the gene matches. CDR1 and CDR2 (germline): SGDLS, YYNGEE. This CDR3 contains 15 residues. The V gene is TRBV9, the J gene TRBJ2-3; 9 bases match TRBD2. The source is a woman between 18 and 29 years old in good health and CMV-seropositive. Sequenced material: PBMCs. This CDR3 is CASSELAGTTDTQYF. The CDR3 DNA sequence: TGTGCCAGCAGCGAGCTAGCGGGGACCACAGATACGCAGTATTTT.